The 21 T cell receptor beta chains in this list originate from one sample, sequenced in a study of CD8+ T cells in alopecia areata. RNA extraction was followed by reverse transcription into cDNA, which acted as the sequencing template. Data came from immunoSEQ multiplex PCR; TCRdb stores just in-frame clones and leaves some out. In the table there are some 170,000 clones, 59% of which are singletons. The specimen was CD4+ T cells sorted from blood, collected at week 0. These receptors originate from a human donor with alopecia areata.

The V gene is TRBV2, the J gene TRBJ1-1, with D maybe TRBD1 (5 bases). Germline CDR1 SNHLY, CDR2 FYNNEI. This CDR3 spans 13 amino acids. Trimming shortened V by 2 bases and J by 8 bases, and 12 bases separated the two germline ends. CDR3 DNA: TGTGCCAGCAGTGAAATAATGAGGGGAGAAGCTTTCTTT. Its protein product is CASSEIMRGEAFF.

This sequence joins TRBV5-1 and TRBJ1-2; D call uncertain. Deletions cut 1 base from V and 3 bases from J, with 10 bases between. The CDR3 consists of 14 residues. Per germline, CDR1 SGHRS and CDR2 YFSETQ. The CDR3 here is CASSLPRSDYGYTF. The CDR3 region has the DNA TGCGCCAGCAGCTTGCCCAGGAGTGACTATGGCTACACCTTC.

There are a few counts of this clone. The chain employs TRBV15 and TRBJ1-1, with a possible D match to TRBD1 (5 bases). Germline CDR1 LNHNV, CDR2 YYDKDF (reference sequence). The CDR3 runs 13 residues. V shed 1 base and J shed 9 bases, with 12 bases lying between them. The CDR3 spells CATSRGQTQKAFF. In DNA, the CDR3 is TGTGCCACCAGCAGAGGACAGACACAAAAAGCTTTCTTT.

This sequence joins TRBV29-1 and TRBJ2-3; D perhaps matches TRBD2 (7 bases). Trimming took off 1 base at V and 2 bases at J, with 13 bases between the two ends. There are 15 residues in the CDR3. From germline, CDR1 is SQVTM and CDR2 ANQGSEA. As DNA, the CDR3 is TGCAGCGTTGAAGGGGGCGCGGGGGCCACAGATACGCAGTATTTT. Translated, it gives CSVEGGAGATDTQYF.

This clone appeared once. This chain links TRBV7-9 with TRBJ2-7; D is undetermined. Trimming stripped 5 bases from V and 5 bases from J, with 19 bases between. Germline V CDR1 and CDR2: SEHNR, FQNEAQ (reference sequence). There are 15 residues in the CDR3. The chain's CDR3 is CASSQPGFLGHEQYF. The CDR3 coding sequence is TGTGCCAGCAGCCAACCGGGCTTCTTAGGGCACGAGCAGTACTTC.

This sequence joins TRBV29-1 and TRBJ1-1, with unresolved D. The germline gives CDR1 SQVTM, CDR2 ANQGSEA. The CDR3 contains 13 residues. V lost 5 bases and J lost 0, with 10 bases in between. For the CDR3, the DNA is TGCAGCGTTCGTACAGTCATGAACACTGAAGCTTTCTTT. Translation gives CSVRTVMNTEAFF.

The chain uses TRBV7-3 and TRBJ2-3, with 10 bases lining up with TRBD2. The junction had 3 bases not matched to a gene; V was cut back by 3 bases and J by 0 bases. Germline V gives CDR1 SGHTA, CDR2 FQGTGA. The CDR3 extends over 16 amino acids. Here the CDR3 reads CASSLYSGGSTDTQYF. CDR3 nucleotide sequence: TGTGCCAGCAGCTTGTATAGCGGGGGGAGCACAGATACGCAGTATTTT.

This clone has only a few counts. The chain combines TRBV19 with TRBJ2-5, with D possibly TRBD2 on 5 matching bases. Germline CDR1 and CDR2: LNHDA and SQIVND (reference sequence). Trimming stripped 10 bases from V and 5 bases from J, with 17 bases between. The CDR3 runs 13 residues. The CDR3 region is CATRGASGETQYF. The CDR3 nucleotides are TGTGCCACCCGGGGTGCCTCTGGGGAGACCCAGTACTTC.

In nucleotides, the CDR3 is TGTGCCAGCAACCTCGACAGGGGGAACACCGGGGAGCTGTTTTTT. Encoded protein: CASNLDRGNTGELFF. The chain carries TRBV6-5 and TRBJ2-2; 8 nucleotides match TRBD1. The V segment lost 7 bases and the J segment 1 base; nucleotides outside the gene matches: 5. The CDR3 consists of 15 residues. Per germline, CDR1 MNHEY and CDR2 SVGAGI.

Only a few counts were recorded for this clone. The chain couples TRBV27 to TRBJ2-2; D is ambiguous. The CDR3 has 11 amino acids. Looked up from germline, CDR1 is MNHEY and CDR2 is SMNVEV (reference sequence). Trimming took off 3 bases at V and 9 bases at J, with 5 bases between the two ends. CDR3 sequence reads: CASSFGRELFF. CDR3 in DNA: TGTGCCAGCAGTTTTGGGCGGGAGCTGTTTTTT.

In its sample, this clone was seen a few times. The chain is built from TRBV6-1 and TRBJ2-7; D is unresolved. Trimming cost V 5 bases and J 7 bases, with 18 bases left between them. Germline CDR1 MNHNS, CDR2 SASEGT. This CDR3 comprises 14 residues. This CDR3 is CASSPRDLTGEQYF. CDR3 nucleotides: TGTGCCAGCAGTCCACGCGATCTAACGGGTGAGCAGTACTTC.

This chain links TRBV29-1 with TRBJ2-2; 13 nucleotides align to TRBD2. The CDR3 has 15 amino acids. Per the germline V gene, CDR1 is SQVTM and CDR2 is ANQGSEA. Germline trimming cut 6 bases from V and 7 bases from J; bases unmatched to any gene: 8. This CDR3 reads CSVRRTSGGVGELFF. The CDR3 DNA follows: TGCAGCGTAAGAAGGACTAGCGGGGGAGTCGGGGAGCTGTTTTTT.

This clone has only one observation. The chain uses TRBV6-6 and TRBJ1-2, with 9 positions matching TRBD1. V was clipped by 5 bases and J by 8 bases; unmatched bases: 6. Germline CDR1 reads MNHNY; CDR2 reads SVGAGI (reference sequence). CDR3 size: 13 residues. CDR3 region: CASSLQGAKGYTF. CDR3 sequence (DNA): TGTGCCAGCAGTCTACAGGGGGCGAAGGGCTACACCTTC.

The chain joins TRBV5-1 to TRBJ2-7; 10 positions match TRBD2. V lost 4 bases, J lost 2 bases, and 6 bases stayed unmatched. The germline CDR1 and CDR2 sequences are SGHRS and YFSETQ. The CDR3 has 15 amino acids. Here the CDR3 DNA reads TGCGCCAGCAGCACCGGAACTAGCGGGGCCTACGAGCAGTACTTC. Its translation: CASSTGTSGAYEQYF.

J is TRBJ2-7 and V is TRBV7-8; either TRBD1 or TRBD2 may supply D (7 bases each). The germline V and J ends were trimmed by 3 bases and 1 base, with 13 bases remaining between them. The V gene's germline CDR1 is SGHVS and CDR2 FQNEAQ. The CDR3 sequence is 15 residues long. The CDR3 sequence is CASSFGRGGSYEQYF. The CDR3 DNA reads as TGTGCCAGCAGCTTTGGCAGGGGGGGATCCTACGAGCAGTACTTC.

This chain connects TRBV6-6 to TRBJ2-5; tentatively, D is TRBD2 (6 bases). Germline CDR1 reads MNHNY; CDR2 reads SVGAGI (reference sequence). The CDR3 has 14 residues. The V and J ends lost 3 bases and 5 bases respectively, with 13 bases between them. CDR3 in amino acids: CASSYGGALETQYF. In nucleotides, the CDR3 is TGTGCCAGCAGTTATGGAGGGGCTTTGGAGACCCAGTACTTC.

The J gene is TRBJ1-1, the V gene TRBV10-3; 7 bases fit TRBD1. The CDR3 runs 14 residues. J lost 0 bases, V lost 10 bases, and 8 bases had no gene match. Germline CDR1 reads ENHRY; CDR2 reads SYGVKD. CDR3 nucleotide sequence: TGTGCCACCCAGGGGGGGGCCATGAACACTGAAGCTTTCTTT. Its translation: CATQGGAMNTEAFF.

The chain uses TRBV7-9 and TRBJ1-6; D may be TRBD1 (5 bases). V was clipped by 6 bases and J by 9 bases, with 18 bases between them. The CDR3 totals 15 residues. Germline lookup yields CDR1 SEHNR and CDR2 FQNEAQ (reference sequence). CDR3 residues: CASRRTDLGTSPLHF. CDR3 nucleotides: TGTGCCAGCAGGAGAACCGACCTCGGGACTTCACCCCTCCACTTT.

About this clone: Other DNA sequences in this sample translate to the same CDR3. V and J are TRBV4-2 and TRBJ1-5; no reliable D call. The germline V gene encodes CDR1 LGHNA and CDR2 YNFKEQ. This CDR3 is 16 amino acids long. V lost 4 bases and J lost 0, with 13 bases in between. The CDR3 region has the DNA TGTGCCAGCAGCCGCAGGAGCGGAGATAGCAATCAGCCCCAGCATTTT. This encodes CASSRRSGDSNQPQHF.

The chain links TRBV27 to TRBJ1-1; a possible D gene is TRBD1 (6 bases). Germline CDR1 and CDR2: MNHEY and SMNVEV (reference sequence). The length of the CDR3 is 15 residues. The V end lost 2 bases, the J end lost 2 bases, and 12 bases lay between the germline ends. The chain's CDR3 is CASSLTGQINTEAFF. The CDR3 DNA reads TGTGCCAGCAGTTTAACCGGACAGATAAACACTGAAGCTTTCTTT.

V is TRBV9 and J is TRBJ2-5; the D gene is possibly TRBD2 (5 bases). The CDR3 runs to 16 residues. Trimming took off 4 bases at V and 5 bases at J, with 21 bases between the two ends. Germline V gene lookup returns CDR1 SGDLS and CDR2 YYNGEE. CDR3: CASSPFKWGVEETQYF. The DNA of the CDR3 is TGTGCCAGCAGCCCCTTTAAGTGGGGAGTTGAGGAGACCCAGTACTTC. Variable domain in full (rest from reference TRBV9 and TRBJ2-5): DSGVTQTPKHLITATGQRVTLRCSPRSGDLSVYWYQQSLDQGLQFLIQYYNGEERAKGNILERFSAQQFPDLHSELNLSSLELGDSALYFCASSPFKWGVEETQYFGPGTRLLVL.